Below are 9 T cell receptor beta chains sequenced from a single sample in a study of T cell changes during pregnancy in multiple sclerosis. TCRdb's copy holds only in-frame clones and misses some; the assay was immunoSEQ multiplex PCR. The repertoire includes 40,000 or so clones, approximately 90% of them detected once, and under 5% sits in the top ten. The sequences come from CD8+ T cells from peripheral blood mononuclear cells, collected in the first trimester of pregnancy. These receptor sequences come from a female donor with multiple sclerosis, enrolled in a pregnancy study.

The rearrangement links TRBV11-2 to TRBJ1-1; 9 bases agree with TRBD1. CDR3 size: 16 residues. CDR1 and CDR2 from the germline V gene are SGHAT and FQNNGV. Trimming removed 3 bases from V and 3 bases from J; junction bases left unmatched: 8. The CDR3 here is CASSFWDRDLDTEAFF. For the CDR3, the DNA is TGTGCCAGCAGCTTCTGGGACAGGGACCTGGACACTGAAGCTTTCTTT.

V and J are TRBV27 and TRBJ1-2; TRBD1 matches 9 bases. Trimming took 4 bases from V and 2 from J; bases not matched to a gene: 5. This CDR3 contains 15 residues. Germline V lookup: CDR1 MNHEY, CDR2 SMNVEV (reference sequence). CDR3 protein: CASSWGQGPNYGYTF. For the CDR3, the DNA is TGTGCCAGCAGTTGGGGACAGGGACCAAACTATGGCTACACCTTC.

V usage is TRBV6-5 and J usage is TRBJ2-2, with D unresolved. V was trimmed by 6 bases and J by 6 bases, leaving 14 bases between them. This CDR3 contains 14 residues. Per the germline V gene, CDR1 is MNHEY and CDR2 is SVGAGI. CDR3 sequence (DNA): TGTGCCAGCAGCCCCTTCACCAGTCCCGGGGAGCTGTTTTTT. Translating it yields CASSPFTSPGELFF.

The chain uses TRBV2 and TRBJ2-1, with 7 bases aligning to TRBD2. The CDR3 has 15 amino acids. Germline V gene data show CDR1 as SNHLY and CDR2 as FYNNEI. V lost 4 bases and J lost 2; bases outside the gene matches: 5. Here the CDR3 DNA reads TGTGCCAGCAGTGGGTGGGGGGGGGCCTACAATGAGCAGTTCTTC. Translating gives CASSGWGGAYNEQFF.

The J gene is TRBJ1-1, the V gene TRBV19, with TRBD1 matching 11 bases. The V gene's germline CDR1 is LNHDA and CDR2 SQIVND (reference sequence). This CDR3 has 16 residues. V trimming: 4 bases; J trimming: 5 bases; junction bases outside the gene matches: 9. The CDR3 region has the DNA TGTGCCAGTAGTAAATGGGACAGGGGGGTTTGGACTGAAGCTTTCTTT. Its protein is CASSKWDRGVWTEAFF.

The chain couples TRBV23-1 to TRBJ2-7; 7 bases match TRBD2. TRBV23-1 is sorted into the ORF group, with uncertain function. The CDR3 runs to 15 residues. J lost 13 bases, V lost 4 bases, and 19 bases had no gene match. The CDR3 protein is CASSLGGGTTPRGYF. CDR3 in DNA: TGCGCCAGCAGTCTTGGTGGAGGGACTACACCACGCGGATACTTC.

The genes are TRBV27 and TRBJ1-2, with TRBD1 identical over 8 bases. The germline gives CDR1 MNHEY, CDR2 SMNVEV (reference sequence). After removal of 1 base from V and 5 bases from J, the junction contained 6 bases not matched to a gene. CDR3 size: 15 residues. The CDR3 loop reads CASSLWQGAKYGYTF. CDR3 bases: TGTGCCAGCAGTTTATGGCAGGGGGCCAAATATGGCTACACCTTC.

The rearrangement uses TRBV4-2 and TRBJ1-5; 8 bases fit TRBD1. The CDR3 sequence is 14 residues long. V lost 5 bases, J lost 2 bases, and 2 bases stayed unmatched. Looked up from germline, CDR1 is LGHNA and CDR2 is YNFKEQ. The CDR3 here is CASSLDRGNQPQHF. CDR3 in DNA: TGTGCCAGCAGCTTGGACAGGGGCAATCAGCCCCAGCATTTT.

The rearrangement links TRBV5-4 to TRBJ2-5; 7 bases map to TRBD1. From germline, CDR1 is SGHNT and CDR2 YYREEE (reference sequence). The CDR3 spans 15 residues. The junction had 7 bases not matched to a gene; V was cut back by 3 bases and J by 2 bases. The CDR3 sequence is CASSSPGGNQETQYF. The CDR3 nucleotides read TGTGCCAGCAGCTCACCAGGGGGAAATCAAGAGACCCAGTACTTC.